These 27 T cell receptor beta chains originate from one sample sequenced in a study of low-dose radiotherapy and immunotherapy resistance in tumors. Primers used for first-strand cDNA, a TRAV- and TRBV-specific set, covered both alpha and beta chains. A constant-region primer paired with the V-primer adapter amplified TCRs over 20 PCR cycles. One entry per CDR3 protein, called by TCRdb with MiXCR from the reads. Here the sample spans just over 14,000 distinct CDR3 sequences, roughly 50% being singletons. These receptors originate from a human donor with advanced metastatic prostate, ovarian, gallbladder or colorectal cancer (not recorded which). This table probably holds off-target reads from a library built for another chain.

V usage is TRBV20-1 and J usage is TRBJ2-5; 8 nucleotides align to TRBD2. V dropped 6 bases and J dropped 5; count of bases not matched to a gene: 20. Germline assignment: CDR1 DFQATT and CDR2 SNEGSKA (reference sequence). The CDR3 totals 17 residues. CDR3 in amino acids: CSATIAGSYPKAETQYF. CDR3 nucleotide sequence: TGCAGTGCCACTATAGCGGGATCCTACCCCAAAGCGGAGACCCAGTACTTC.

This chain uses TRBV19 with TRBJ2-1; 8 nucleotides agree with TRBD2. V lost 3 bases and J lost 6; bases outside the gene matches: 4. The CDR3 runs to 14 residues. Germline lookup yields CDR1 LNHDA and CDR2 SQIVND (reference sequence). CDR3 protein: CASSIGLAGNEQFF. In DNA form, the CDR3 reads TGTGCCAGTAGTATTGGGCTAGCGGGCAATGAGCAGTTCTTC. The full variable domain, completed using reference TRBV19 and TRBJ2-1, is DGGITQSPKYLFRKEGQNVTLSCEQNLNHDAMYWYRQDPGQGLRLIYYSQIVNDFQKGDIAEGYSVSREKKESFPLTVTSAQKNPTAFYLCASSIGLAGNEQFFGPGTRLTVL.

The chain links TRBV5-4 to TRBJ2-1, with D uncertain. The CDR3 loop spans 14 amino acids. The V gene's germline CDR1 is SGHNT and CDR2 YYREEE (reference sequence). The V and J ends lost 4 bases and 4 bases respectively, with 12 bases between them. CDR3 in amino acids: CASSPYGPYNEQFF. The DNA of the CDR3 is TGTGCCAGCAGCCCATACGGGCCTTACAATGAGCAGTTCTTC.

The J gene is TRBJ1-3, the V gene TRBV3-1; TRBD1 might be the D (5 bases). The V gene's germline CDR1 is LGHDT and CDR2 YNNKEL (reference sequence). The V end lost 2 bases, the J end lost 0 bases, and 8 bases lay between the germline ends. This CDR3 has 15 residues. CDR3 DNA: TGTGCCAGCAGCCAAACAGGAAACTCTGGAAACACCATATATTTT. Translating gives CASSQTGNSGNTIYF.

This clonotype was seen a handful of times. V and J are TRBV28 and TRBJ2-2; D not certain. V shed 1 base and J shed 6 bases, with 6 bases lying between them. The CDR3 has 13 residues. CDR1 and CDR2 from the germline V gene are MDHEN and SYDVKM. This chain's CDR3 is CASSLLGPGELFF. CDR3 nucleotides: TGTGCCAGCAGTTTATTAGGCCCCGGGGAGCTGTTTTTT.

The sample holds a few counts of this clonotype. V usage is TRBV28 and J usage is TRBJ2-1, with 8 nucleotides matching TRBD1. J lost 9 bases, V lost 4 bases, and 8 bases had no gene match. This CDR3 is built from 14 residues. Germline V lookup: CDR1 MDHEN, CDR2 SYDVKM. CDR3 bases: TGTGCCAGCAGTTCGGCAGGGGGCCGCACTGAGCAGTTCTTC. It codes for CASSSAGGRTEQFF.

This clonotype showed up just a few times. The chain uses TRBV19 and TRBJ2-7; no definite D call. The CDR3 is 12 amino acids. CDR1 LNHDA and CDR2 SQIVND come from the germline V gene (reference sequence). V gave up 4 bases and J gave up 3 bases, with 7 bases separating them. CDR3 bases: TGTGCCAGTAGTACGGATTTCTACGAGCAGTACTTC. This encodes CASSTDFYEQYF.

The chain uses TRBV10-3 and TRBJ2-1; D may be TRBD1 or TRBD2 (5 bases each). V dropped 10 bases and J dropped 10 bases, with 14 bases sitting between them. The CDR3 extends over 11 amino acids. Looked up from germline, CDR1 is ENHRY and CDR2 is SYGVKD. In DNA form, the CDR3 reads TGTGCCAGCTATACAGAGGGGGAGCAGTTCTTC. This translates into CASYTEGEQFF.

This clonotype was observed once. The chain has TRBV20-1 and TRBJ2-1; a weak D match, TRBD2 (5 bases). Trimming removed 4 bases at V and 7 bases at J, with 11 bases between. The germline V gene has CDR1 DFQATT and CDR2 SNEGSKA (reference sequence). The CDR3 is made up of 12 amino acids. The CDR3 nucleotides read TGCAGTGCTACGGAGGTGCGTAATGAGCAGTTCTTC. Encoded protein: CSATEVRNEQFF.

The genes are TRBV20-1 and TRBJ1-6; D is uncertain. Trimming removed 1 base from V and 6 bases from J, with 10 bases in between. CDR1 is DFQATT and CDR2 is SNEGSKA in the germline V gene (reference sequence). The CDR3 is 14 residues long. The CDR3 region is CSARAASSNSPLHF. The CDR3 DNA is TGCAGTGCTAGAGCGGCAAGTAGTAATTCACCCCTCCACTTT.

V and J are TRBV5-1 and TRBJ1-1; D uncertain. The germline V gene encodes CDR1 SGHRS and CDR2 YFSETQ. This CDR3 is 14 amino acids long. Trimming left V 3 bases short and J 3 bases short, with 12 bases between. CDR3 loop: CASSSGGTYTEAFF. CDR3 sequence (DNA): TGCGCCAGCAGCTCGGGTGGCACTTACACTGAAGCTTTCTTT.

This clonotype turned up a few times. The chain links TRBV6-2 or TRBV6-3 to TRBJ2-7, with 8 bases matching TRBD2. The CDR3 consists of 18 residues. Germline values: CDR1 MNHEY, CDR2 SVGEGT. The V and J ends lost 6 bases and 3 bases, in that order; junction bases with no gene match: 19. As DNA, the CDR3 is TGTGCCAGCAGGTTGGGTCCAGCTGAGGGACGGGAGGGCTACGAGCAGTACTTC. Translated: CASRLGPAEGREGYEQYF.

Note on this clonotype: Germline and junction disagree at one end, which may indicate a read error. This chain uses TRBV10-3 with TRBJ2-2; D is unclear. This CDR3 has 14 residues. Looked up from germline, CDR1 is ENHRY and CDR2 is SYGVKD. The CDR3 reads CAMSGAVNTGELFF. The CDR3 DNA follows: TGTGCCATGAGTGGTGCGGTGAACACCGGGGAGCTGTTTTTT.

The chain has TRBV20-1 and TRBJ1-6; the match to TRBD1 covers 7 bases. CDR3 length: 14 residues. From germline, CDR1 is DFQATT and CDR2 SNEGSKA (reference sequence). The junction had 8 bases not matched to a gene; V was cut back by 4 bases and J by 8 bases. The CDR3: CSAIQGSTDSPLHF. As DNA, the CDR3 is TGCAGTGCTATACAGGGGTCCACTGATTCACCCCTCCACTTT.

This clonotype was counted between two and nine times. The chain links TRBV5-1 to TRBJ2-5; 13 bases map to TRBD2. CDR3 length equals 15 residues. J gave up 3 bases and V 3 bases, and 2 bases lay outside the gene matches. Germline CDR1 SGHRS, CDR2 YFSETQ. CDR3 sequence: CASSSGTSGKETQYF. CDR3 DNA: TGCGCCAGCAGCTCGGGGACTAGCGGGAAAGAGACCCAGTACTTC.

There are a few counts of this clonotype. CDR3 sequence: CASSHGQDTDTQYF. The CDR3 DNA reads TGCGCCAGCAGCCACGGACAGGACACAGATACGCAGTATTTT. The chain uses TRBV5-1 and TRBJ2-3, with TRBD1 identical over 7 bases. The CDR3 sequence is 14 residues long. CDR1 is SGHRS, CDR2 YFSETQ, per germline. The ends lost 4 bases at V and 2 bases at J; junction bases unmatched: 4.

The V call is TRBV12-3 or TRBV12-4, the J call TRBJ1-3, with D possibly TRBD1 on 5 matching bases. The germline V and J ends were trimmed by 5 bases and 4 bases, with 15 bases remaining between them. There are 15 residues in the CDR3. Here the CDR3 reads CASSGAVGRGNTIYF. The CDR3, as DNA: TGTGCCAGCAGTGGTGCTGTGGGGCGAGGAAACACCATATATTTT.

This chain joins TRBV4-1 and TRBJ2-2, with D tentatively TRBD2 (6 bases). Trimming took 10 bases from V and 0 from J, leaving 12 bases between them. The CDR3 loop spans 14 amino acids. The V gene's germline CDR1 is MGHRA and CDR2 YSYEKL. Here the CDR3 reads CATGDFPNTGELFF. The CDR3 region has the DNA TGCGCCACTGGGGACTTTCCGAACACCGGGGAGCTGTTTTTT.

V is TRBV20-1 and J is TRBJ2-2; no clear D. The CDR3 has 16 amino acids. The germline V gene has CDR1 DFQATT and CDR2 SNEGSKA (reference sequence). V lost 0 bases to trimming and J lost 2 bases, with 13 bases between them. CDR3 sequence reads: CSARDLSAQNTGELFF. In DNA form, the CDR3 reads TGCAGTGCTAGAGATTTGTCGGCCCAAAACACCGGGGAGCTGTTTTTT.

This chain joins TRBV7-3 and TRBJ2-2, with D tentatively TRBD1 (6 bases). CDR1 is SGHTA and CDR2 is FQGTGA in the germline V gene. The germline V and J ends were trimmed by 5 bases and 4 bases, with 14 bases remaining between them. CDR3 size: 15 residues. The CDR3 loop reads CASSLPQGSTGELFF. The CDR3 DNA is TGTGCCAGCAGCCTCCCGCAGGGGTCCACCGGGGAGCTGTTTTTT. Full variable domain (rest looked up from reference TRBV7-3 and TRBJ2-2): GAGVSQTPSNKVTEKGKYVELRCDPISGHTALYWYRQSLGQGPEFLIYFQGTGAADDSGLPNDRFFAVRPEGSVSTLKIQRTERGDSAVYLCASSLPQGSTGELFFGEGSRLTVL.

The V gene is TRBV4-1, the J gene TRBJ1-2, with D tentatively TRBD1 (5 bases). Trimming left V 1 base short and J 7 bases short, with 13 bases between. This CDR3 region has 14 residues. Per the germline V gene, CDR1 is MGHRA and CDR2 is YSYEKL. DNA of the CDR3: TGCGCCAGCAGCCAAGGTGGGGGTGACGGTGGCTACACCTTC. This codes for CASSQGGGDGGYTF.

In its sample, this clonotype was seen a few times. This chain connects TRBV5-4 to TRBJ2-7; either TRBD1 or TRBD2 may fit D (5 bases each). The ends were cut back, 2 bases at V and 6 bases at J, with 12 bases in the middle. The CDR3 is 13 amino acids. Per germline, CDR1 SGHNT and CDR2 YYREEE (reference sequence). The CDR3 DNA is TGTGCCAGCAGCTTAACAGGCGGGTCCGAGCAGTACTTC. Its translation is CASSLTGGSEQYF.

This clonotype was detected a few times. The rearrangement links TRBV5-1 to TRBJ2-2; D not certain. Germline V gives CDR1 SGHRS, CDR2 YFSETQ. The CDR3 loop spans 14 amino acids. V was trimmed by 4 bases and J by 1 base, leaving 8 bases between them. The CDR3 DNA reads TGCGCCAGCAGCCCGATTAGGAACACCGGGGAGCTGTTTTTT. It yields the protein CASSPIRNTGELFF.

V is TRBV5-1 and J is TRBJ2-1, with 11 bases matching TRBD2. The V gene's germline CDR1 is SGHRS and CDR2 YFSETQ. CDR3 length equals 15 residues. V lost 3 bases and J lost 4; bases outside the gene matches: 3. Here the CDR3 reads CASSSGTSGYNEQFF. CDR3 DNA sequence: TGCGCCAGCAGCTCCGGGACTAGCGGATACAATGAGCAGTTCTTC.

V and J are TRBV13 and TRBJ2-2; 10 bases are shared with TRBD2. V shed 5 bases, J shed 7 bases, and the junction held 10 bases outside the gene matches. Germline CDR1 PRHDT, CDR2 FYEKMQ (reference sequence). The CDR3 runs 16 residues. The CDR3 is CASSLMGTSVGGELFF. The CDR3 bases are TGTGCCAGCAGCCTAATGGGGACTAGCGTCGGCGGGGAGCTGTTTTTT.

The CDR3 coding sequence is TGTGCCAGCAGCCAGGGGAGGATGAACACTGAAGCTTTCTTT. Its protein product is CASSQGRMNTEAFF. This chain uses TRBV3-1 with TRBJ1-1; no firm D call. This CDR3 spans 14 amino acids. Per germline, CDR1 LGHDT and CDR2 YNNKEL (reference sequence). The V gene lost 3 bases and the J gene lost 0 bases, with 8 bases spanning the gap.

This chain connects TRBV12-3 or TRBV12-4 to TRBJ2-5; 9 nucleotides align to TRBD1. This CDR3 contains 15 residues. The ends lost 6 bases at V and 2 bases at J; junction bases unmatched: 7. In DNA form, the CDR3 reads TGTGCCAGCAGGCGGGACAGGGTGGGACAAGAGACCCAGTACTTC. It specifies CASRRDRVGQETQYF.